This TCR beta chain was recorded in a study of T cell changes during pregnancy in multiple sclerosis (dated by TCRdb to between 2019 and 2020). Some background on the complete study: Changes in the T cell repertoire over the course of pregnancy were examined in this study in women with multiple sclerosis.

Relative to germline, V is 5 bases shorter and J is 5 bases shorter, with 18 bases between their ends. The CDR3 numbers 15 residues from cysteine through phenylalanine. Just CDR3 DNA is preserved here, 45 bases in frame from base 1. Looking up the germline V gene yields CDR1 SGHVS and CDR2 FNYEAQ. The library was built by means of the immunoSEQ multiplex PCR assay. Drawn from immuneACCESS, this table holds only the in-frame rearrangements with V and J called that TCRdb kept. Clones are partly lost; checked studies trace under half to an unresolved V gene and leave the rest unexplained. For this sample the table gives around 50,000 clones, of which 85% to 90% were detected only once. The ten largest clones capture roughly 8.5% of the sample. This clone was counted a single time. Its binding antigen is unknown. No base qualities exist here, and no much larger clone lies one base off it.

The chain employs TRBV7-6 and TRBJ2-5; TRBD1 is a possible D gene, resting on 5 matching bases. The sequences come from CD8+ T cells from peripheral blood mononuclear cells, collected in the second trimester of pregnancy. The TCR originated in a female donor with multiple sclerosis, enrolled in a pregnancy study. The nucleotide sequence is given as TGTGCCAGCAGCCCGAGGACACAAACCTCGGAGACCCAGTACTTC. Translated, it reads CASSPRTQTSETQYF. The full variable domain, with segments outside the CDR3 supplied by the reference TRBV7-6 and TRBJ2-5 proteins, appears as GAGVSQSPRYKVTKRGQDVALRCDPISGHVSLYWYRQALGQGPEFLTYFNYEAQQDKSGLPNDRFSAERPEGSISTLTIQRTEQRDSAMYRCASSPRTQTSETQYFGPGTRLLVL.